A single sample is the source of the 12 T cell receptor beta chains below, sequenced in a study of T cell responses to AZD1222 COVID-19 vaccine. Data came from immunoSEQ multiplex PCR; TCRdb stores just in-frame clones and leaves some out. The sample records some 150,000 clones, about 90% being singletons. Specimen: peripheral blood, collected 28 days after the second AZD1222 dose. These receptors all come from an adult who received the AZD1222 COVID-19 vaccine.

The chain links TRBV11-2 to TRBJ1-3; D may be TRBD1 (5 bases). The germline V gene has CDR1 SGHAT and CDR2 FQNNGV. Trimming shortened V by 5 bases and J by 0 bases, and 11 bases separated the two germline ends. This CDR3 region has 15 residues. The CDR3 DNA sequence: TGTGCCAGCAGCCGGGACTACCACTCTGGAAACACCATATATTTT. It yields the protein CASSRDYHSGNTIYF.

The V and J genes are TRBV24-1 and TRBJ2-1; 8 nucleotides line up with TRBD2. The CDR3 consists of 16 residues. V lost 1 base and J lost 4; bases outside the gene matches: 5. Per the germline V gene, CDR1 is KGHDR and CDR2 is SFDVKD. The CDR3 DNA follows: TGTGCCACCAGTGATTTTACTAGCGGATCTTACAATGAGCAGTTCTTC. As protein: CATSDFTSGSYNEQFF.

The chain joins TRBV20-1 to TRBJ1-3; possibly TRBD1 for D (6 bases). V lost 3 bases, J lost 3 bases, and 15 bases lay in between. The CDR3 consists of 15 residues. Germline V gives CDR1 DFQATT, CDR2 SNEGSKA (reference sequence). The chain's CDR3 is CSASVGAPLGNTIYF. CDR3 coding DNA: TGCAGTGCTAGTGTGGGGGCGCCGCTTGGAAACACCATATATTTT.

The rearrangement uses TRBV2 and TRBJ1-1; weak D call: TRBD1 (5 bases). CDR3 length: 14 residues. The germline gives CDR1 SNHLY, CDR2 FYNNEI. V was shortened by 8 bases and J by 0 bases, with 13 bases between the two germline ends. In DNA form, the CDR3 reads TGTGCCAGCCTAGTCGGGGGTATGAACACTGAAGCTTTCTTT. Protein product: CASLVGGMNTEAFF.

The chain links TRBV18 to TRBJ2-7, with 9 bases fitting TRBD1. J was trimmed by 7 bases and V by 5 bases; bases with no gene match: 9. The germline V gene encodes CDR1 KGHSH and CDR2 LQKENI. This CDR3 spans 14 amino acids. The CDR3 coding sequence is TGTGCCAGCTCATCGGGACAGGGCCTTGGGGAGCAGTACTTC. Amino acids: CASSSGQGLGEQYF.

A few counts support this clone. The CDR3 is CASSLPGNIQYF. DNA of the CDR3: TGTGCCAGCAGCCTTCCCGGAAACATTCAGTACTTC. The rearrangement uses TRBV11-1 and TRBJ2-4; D gene uncertain. CDR1 and CDR2 (germline): SGHAT, FQDESV (reference sequence). The CDR3 extends over 12 amino acids. Trimming took off 5 bases at V and 6 bases at J, with 8 bases between the two ends. Supplemented by reference TRBV11-1 and TRBJ2-4, the full variable domain reads EAEVAQSPRYKITEKSQAVAFWCDPISGHATLYWYRQILGQGPELLVQFQDESVVDDSQLPKDRFSAERLKGVDSTLKIQPAELGDSAMYLCASSLPGNIQYFGAGTRLSVL.

The J gene is TRBJ2-7, the V gene TRBV28; weak D call: TRBD1 (6 bases). The germline V gene has CDR1 MDHEN and CDR2 SYDVKM. The CDR3 totals 15 residues. Trimming removed 6 bases at V and 2 bases at J, with 17 bases between. The CDR3 DNA reads TGTGCCAGCAGCCGCAATCAACAGGGTACCTACGAGCAGTACTTC. This encodes CASSRNQQGTYEQYF. The variable domain in full, completed from reference TRBV28 and TRBJ2-7, reads DVKVTQSSRYLVKRTGEKVFLECVQDMDHENMFWYRQDPGLGLRLIYFSYDVKMKEKGDIPEGYSVSREKKERFSLILESASTNQTSMYLCASSRNQQGTYEQYFGPGTRLTVT.

The rearrangement links TRBV6-6 to TRBJ2-4; TRBD2 matches 7 bases. From germline, CDR1 is MNHNY and CDR2 SVGAGI (reference sequence). The V gene end was trimmed by 8 bases and the J gene end by 0 bases; junction bases not matched to a gene: 7. The CDR3 contains 15 residues. The CDR3 DNA sequence: TGTGCCAGCTGGGGGGAGGGACTAGCCAAAAACATTCAGTACTTC. It specifies CASWGEGLAKNIQYF.

This chain links TRBV2 with TRBJ1-1; unclear D gene. V lost 4 bases and J 3 bases, leaving 9 bases between the germline ends. Germline values: CDR1 SNHLY, CDR2 FYNNEI. The CDR3 has 13 amino acids. This chain's CDR3 is CASSAGRDTEAFF. DNA for the CDR3: TGTGCCAGCAGTGCGGGGAGAGACACTGAAGCTTTCTTT. The full variable domain, completed using reference TRBV2 and TRBJ1-1, is EPEVTQTPSHQVTQMGQEVILRCVPISNHLYFYWYRQILGQKVEFLVSFYNNEISEKSEIFDDQFSVERPDGSNFTLKIRSTKLEDSAMYFCASSAGRDTEAFFGQGTRLTVV.

The chain links TRBV6-1 to TRBJ1-1; no firm D call. V was shortened by 3 bases and J by 1 base, with 9 bases between the two germline ends. CDR1 is MNHNS and CDR2 is SASEGT in the germline V gene. CDR3 size: 14 residues. The CDR3 is CASSDLLENTEAFF. CDR3 DNA: TGTGCCAGCAGTGATCTTTTAGAGAACACTGAAGCTTTCTTT.

The chain is built from TRBV6-6 and TRBJ2-7; TRBD1 aligns across 8 bases. The CDR3 runs 12 residues. CDR1 MNHNY and CDR2 SVGAGI come from the germline V gene (reference sequence). J was trimmed by 3 bases and V by 6 bases; bases with no gene match: 1. This CDR3 is CASRTGDYEQYF. CDR3 sequence (DNA): TGTGCCAGCAGGACAGGGGACTACGAGCAGTACTTC.

The CDR3, as DNA: TGTGCCAGCAGCTCTCTTGGGATAAACACTGAAGCTTTCTTT. Translation: CASSSLGINTEAFF. The genes are TRBV11-2 and TRBJ1-1; D ambiguous. Germline V gene data show CDR1 as SGHAT and CDR2 as FQNNGV. The length of the CDR3 is 14 residues. With 4 bases removed from V and 2 bases from J, the gap between germline ends came to 11 bases.